Each of the 15 T cell receptor beta chains below was sequenced from the same sample in a study of blood T cell repertoires in COVID-19. Clones were read by immunoSEQ multiplex PCR, and TCRdb kept only the in-frame ones, dropping some. The sample consists of some 190,000 clones, 85% to 90% of them appearing once. The sequenced sample was peripheral blood. These receptors were taken from a human donor in a cohort sampled during active COVID-19.

This sequence joins TRBV18 and TRBJ2-5; unclear D gene. Germline lookup yields CDR1 KGHSH and CDR2 LQKENI. The V gene lost 2 bases and the J gene lost 5 bases, with 3 bases spanning the gap. CDR3 length equals 11 residues. The CDR3 DNA reads TGTGCCAGCTCACCATCGGAGACCCAGTACTTC. It yields the protein CASSPSETQYF. The variable domain in full, with the rest retrieved from reference TRBV18 and TRBJ2-5, is NAGVMQNPRHLVRRRGQEARLRCSPMKGHSHVYWYRQLPEEGLKFMVYLQKENIIDESGMPKERFSAEFPKEGPSILRIQQVVRGDSAAYFCASSPSETQYFGPGTRLLVL.

The rearrangement joins TRBV5-4 to TRBJ2-5; maybe TRBD2 (6 bases). Trimming pared 0 bases from V and 2 bases from J, leaving 11 bases between. The CDR3 loop spans 15 amino acids. Germline CDR1 is SGHNT and CDR2 is YYREEE (reference sequence). The DNA of the CDR3 is TGTGCCAGCAGCTTGGGGGGGGAAGGACAAGAGACCCAGTACTTC. It yields the protein CASSLGGEGQETQYF.

The chain has TRBV15 and TRBJ2-2; TRBD2 matches at 9 bases. The CDR3 consists of 18 residues. J lost 4 bases, V lost 0 bases, and 9 bases had no gene match. The germline V gene encodes CDR1 LNHNV and CDR2 YYDKDF (reference sequence). CDR3 in amino acids: CATSRDLGRGGPTGELFF. Written as DNA, the CDR3 is TGTGCCACCAGCAGAGATTTAGGGCGGGGGGGCCCCACCGGGGAGCTGTTTTTT. Supplemented by reference TRBV15 and TRBJ2-2, the full variable domain reads DAMVIQNPRYQVTQFGKPVTLSCSQTLNHNVMYWYQQKSSQAPKLLFHYYDKDFNNEADTPDNFQSRRPNTSFCFLDIRSPGLGDTAMYLCATSRDLGRGGPTGELFFGEGSRLTVL.

V is TRBV12-3 or TRBV12-4 and J is TRBJ2-7; D may be TRBD1 (6 bases). Trimming took off 4 bases at V and 4 bases at J, with 11 bases between the two ends. The CDR3 length is 13 residues. This CDR3 is CASSSGHEYEQYF. DNA for the CDR3: TGTGCCAGCAGTTCGGGACATGAATACGAGCAGTACTTC.

This chain uses TRBV5-1 with TRBJ2-6; TRBD2 might be the D (5 bases). Germline V gene sequence: CDR1 SGHRS, CDR2 YFSETQ. There are 15 residues in the CDR3. The V and J ends lost 2 bases and 4 bases respectively, with 10 bases between them. The CDR3 DNA sequence: TGCGCCAGCAGCTTCACCGGGGTCGGGGCCAACGTCCTGACTTTC. As protein: CASSFTGVGANVLTF.

This clone was counted between two and nine times. V usage is TRBV2 and J usage is TRBJ1-6; TRBD1 might be the D (5 bases). V shed 5 bases and J shed 7 bases, with 9 bases lying between them. There are 13 residues in the CDR3. The germline gives CDR1 SNHLY, CDR2 FYNNEI. In DNA form, the CDR3 reads TGTGCCAGCAGTACAGGTCCCAATTCACCCCTCCACTTT. The encoded protein is CASSTGPNSPLHF.

This sequence joins TRBV10-2 and TRBJ2-7; 9 nucleotides agree with TRBD1. Germline V gene lookup returns CDR1 WSHSY and CDR2 SAAADI. The trim removed 3 bases at V and 4 bases at J, leaving 4 bases unmatched. The CDR3 is 14 amino acids. The CDR3 loop reads CASSDLGTGYEQYF. The CDR3 coding sequence is TGCGCCAGCAGTGATTTAGGGACAGGGTACGAGCAGTACTTC.

The J gene is TRBJ2-2, the V gene TRBV6-5; D is ambiguous. Trimming cost V 6 bases and J 5 bases, with 7 bases left between them. Germline-derived CDR1 and CDR2 are MNHEY and SVGAGI. The CDR3 covers 12 residues. CDR3 sequence reads: CASSSTTGELFF. The CDR3 DNA is TGTGCCAGCAGCTCTACTACCGGGGAGCTGTTTTTT.

The chain has TRBV5-1 and TRBJ2-7; TRBD1 aligns across 7 bases. The length of the CDR3 is 14 residues. The V gene's germline CDR1 is SGHRS and CDR2 YFSETQ. V shed 5 bases and J 1 base; nucleotides not matched to a gene: 6. The CDR3, as DNA: TGCGCCAGCAGGCCCGGGACAGCATCCTACGAGCAGTACTTC. This codes for CASRPGTASYEQYF.

The V call is TRBV28, the J call TRBJ2-1, with D unclear. The V end lost 4 bases, the J end lost 4 bases, and 17 bases lay between the germline ends. The CDR3 extends over 16 amino acids. Per germline, CDR1 MDHEN and CDR2 SYDVKM. CDR3 in amino acids: CASSYRARRLYNEQFF. CDR3 DNA: TGTGCCAGCAGTTATCGCGCCCGCCGATTATACAATGAGCAGTTCTTC.

The V call is TRBV18, the J call TRBJ2-5, with 8 bases that match TRBD1. CDR1 is KGHSH and CDR2 is LQKENI in the germline V gene. V shed 5 bases, J shed 4 bases, and the junction held 6 bases outside the gene matches. This CDR3 region has 14 residues. The CDR3: CASSNQGARETQYF. The CDR3 nucleotides read TGTGCCAGCTCAAACCAGGGGGCAAGAGAGACCCAGTACTTC.

This sequence joins TRBV7-8 and TRBJ1-3; 7 bases match TRBD1. This CDR3 is built from 19 residues. CDR1 is SGHVS, CDR2 FQNEAQ, per germline. V shed 1 base and J 2 bases; nucleotides not matched to a gene: 14. DNA for the CDR3: TGTGCCAGCAGCTTAGGTCGGAGGGGGCGCGTGCCGACTGGAAACACCATATATTTT. It codes for CASSLGRRGRVPTGNTIYF.

The DNA for the CDR3 is TGCGCCAGCAGCCCCAATGGAGACAGGTTAACAGATACGCAGTATTTT. It translates to CASSPNGDRLTDTQYF. The genes are TRBV5-1 and TRBJ2-3; TRBD1 might be the D (6 bases). Germline lookup yields CDR1 SGHRS and CDR2 YFSETQ. This CDR3 spans 16 amino acids. The V end lost 4 bases, the J end lost 3 bases, and 18 bases lay between the germline ends.

J is TRBJ1-6 and V is TRBV24-1; 7 bases are a match to TRBD1. The CDR3 contains 18 residues. J lost 5 bases, V lost 3 bases, and 12 bases had no gene match. Germline lookup yields CDR1 KGHDR and CDR2 SFDVKD. The chain's CDR3 is CATSDTPDREANNSPLHF. The CDR3 bases are TGTGCCACCAGTGATACCCCCGACAGGGAAGCAAATAATTCACCCCTCCACTTT.

The chain employs TRBV12-3 or TRBV12-4 and TRBJ1-5; TRBD1 matches at 10 bases. The ends lost 10 bases at V and 6 bases at J; junction bases unmatched: 6. The CDR3 runs 13 residues. The CDR3 region has the DNA TGTGCCACCTCGGGACAGGGGTGTCAGCCCCAGCATTTT. It yields the protein CATSGQGCQPQHF.